The T cell receptor (beta chain) described here comes from a study of cytomegalovirus exposure and HLA in healthy donors. The CDR3 length is 15 residues. Per germline, CDR1 SNHLY and CDR2 FYNNEI. Between the trimmed V and J ends, which lost 6 bases and 0 bases, there was a span of 12 bases. Details on this clone: As yet, its antigen is unknown.

Likely unrecorded immune exposures existed in these nominally healthy donors. Whole-study results and caveats: Links to common viral pathogens appeared, in a later analysis, for several of the most significant clusters.

Amplification used 60 Vbeta primers and 13 Jbeta primers. The table came from immunoSEQ multiplex PCR; TCRdb's copy has only in-frame clones and leaves some out. This table holds more than 25,000 clones, approximately 70% found once. The chain uses TRBV2 and TRBJ1-3; no firm D call. Sequencing was done on a sample of PBMCs. The sequence was collected from a woman aged 45-65 years in good health and CMV-seronegative. DNA for the CDR3: TGTGCCAGCAGGTTTGGACTGTCCTCTGGAAACACCATATATTTT. Translation gives CASRFGLSSGNTIYF.